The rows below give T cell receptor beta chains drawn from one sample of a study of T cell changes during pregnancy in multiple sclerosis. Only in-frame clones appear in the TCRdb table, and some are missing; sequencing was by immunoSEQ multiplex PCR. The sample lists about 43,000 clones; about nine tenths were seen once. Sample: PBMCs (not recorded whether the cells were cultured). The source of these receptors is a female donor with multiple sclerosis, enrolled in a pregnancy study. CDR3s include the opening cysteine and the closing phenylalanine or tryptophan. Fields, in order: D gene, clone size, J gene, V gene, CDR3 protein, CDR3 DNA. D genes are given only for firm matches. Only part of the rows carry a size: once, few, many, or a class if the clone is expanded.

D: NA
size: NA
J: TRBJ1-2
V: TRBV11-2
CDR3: CASSTSLAYGYTF
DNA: TGTGCCAGCAGCACCAGCCTAGCCTATGGCTACACCTTC

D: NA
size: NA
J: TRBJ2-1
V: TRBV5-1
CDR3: CASSLPGNEQFF
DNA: TGCGCCAGCAGCTTGCCAGGCAATGAGCAGTTCTTC

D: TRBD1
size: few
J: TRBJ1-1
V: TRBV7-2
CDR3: CASSGDRGGTEAFF
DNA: TGTGCCAGCAGCGGTGACAGGGGCGGGACTGAAGCTTTCTTT

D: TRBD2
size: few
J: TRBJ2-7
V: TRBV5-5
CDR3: CASSDRLAGATEQYF
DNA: TGTGCCAGCAGCGATCGACTAGCGGGAGCAACGGAGCAGTACTTC

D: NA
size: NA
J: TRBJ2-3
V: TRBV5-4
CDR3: CASSFRTDTQYF
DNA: TGTGCCAGCAGCTTTAGGACAGATACGCAGTATTTT

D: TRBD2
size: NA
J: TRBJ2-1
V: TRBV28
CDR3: CASSFGGNNEQFF
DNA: TGTGCCAGCAGTTTCGGGGGGAACAATGAGCAGTTCTTC

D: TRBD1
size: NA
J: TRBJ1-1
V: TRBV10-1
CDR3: CARDRRGTEAFF
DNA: TGCGCCAGGGACAGGAGGGGCACTGAAGCTTTCTTT

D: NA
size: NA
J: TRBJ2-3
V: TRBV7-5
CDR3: CVRSLRGASRQTDTQYF
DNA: TGTGTCAGAAGCTTACGGGGAGCGTCGCGTCAGACAGATACGCAGTATTTT

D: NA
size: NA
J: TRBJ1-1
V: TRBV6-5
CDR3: CASSRGGTNTEAFF
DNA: TGTGCCAGCAGTCGTGGGGGGACTAACACTGAAGCTTTCTTT

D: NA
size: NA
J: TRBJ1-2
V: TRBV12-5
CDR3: CASAPLDGKSNYGYTF
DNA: TGTGCTAGTGCCCCGCTTGACGGAAAGAGCAACTATGGCTACACCTTC

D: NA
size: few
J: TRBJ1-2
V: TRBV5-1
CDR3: CASSPDSYNYGYTF
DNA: TGCGCCAGCAGCCCGGACAGCTATAACTATGGCTACACCTTC

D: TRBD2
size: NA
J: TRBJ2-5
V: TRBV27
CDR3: CASRALGGGYQETQYF
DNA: TGTGCCAGCCGAGCGTTGGGGGGGGGTTACCAAGAGACCCAGTACTTC

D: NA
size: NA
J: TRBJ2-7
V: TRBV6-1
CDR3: CASSEQGSHYEQYF
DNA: TGTGCCAGCAGTGAACAGGGCTCCCACTACGAGCAGTACTTC

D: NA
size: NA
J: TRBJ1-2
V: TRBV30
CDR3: CAWTLPVGGPQYGYTF
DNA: TGTGCCTGGACTCTACCTGTAGGGGGACCCCAGTATGGCTACACCTTC

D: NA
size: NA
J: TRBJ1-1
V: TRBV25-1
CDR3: CASSEGSHTEAFF
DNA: TGTGCCAGCAGTGAGGGCAGTCACACTGAAGCTTTCTTT

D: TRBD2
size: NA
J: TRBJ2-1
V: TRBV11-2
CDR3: CASSLWLAGGDEQFF
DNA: TGTGCCAGCAGCTTATGGCTAGCGGGAGGGGATGAGCAGTTCTTC

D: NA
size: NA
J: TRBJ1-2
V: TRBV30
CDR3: CAERPWTDLWGVNGYTF
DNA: TGTGCCGAGAGACCCTGGACAGACCTGTGGGGCGTCAATGGCTACACCTTC

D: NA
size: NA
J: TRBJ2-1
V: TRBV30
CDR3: CAWTSPPSSYNEQFF
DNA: TGTGCCTGGACCAGTCCGCCTAGCTCCTACAATGAGCAGTTCTTC

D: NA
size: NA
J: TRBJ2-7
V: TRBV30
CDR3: CAWRPGGGYEQYF
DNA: TGTGCCTGGAGACCAGGGGGAGGTTACGAGCAGTACTTC

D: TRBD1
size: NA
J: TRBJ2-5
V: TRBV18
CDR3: CASSVTQGAETQYF
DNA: TGTGCCAGCTCAGTAACTCAGGGGGCCGAGACCCAGTACTTC

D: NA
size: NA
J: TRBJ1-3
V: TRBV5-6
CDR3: CASSLQGAGNTIYF
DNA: TGTGCCAGCAGCTTACAGGGCGCGGGAAACACCATATATTTT

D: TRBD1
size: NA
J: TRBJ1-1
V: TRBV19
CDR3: CASSFRGPTEAFF
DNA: TGTGCCAGTAGTTTCAGGGGGCCCACTGAAGCTTTCTTT

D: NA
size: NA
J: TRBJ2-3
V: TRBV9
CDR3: CASSVGTDTQYF
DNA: TGTGCCAGCAGCGTAGGGACAGATACGCAGTATTTT

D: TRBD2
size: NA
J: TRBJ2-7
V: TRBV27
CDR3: CASSLMREAEGEQYF
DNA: TGTGCCAGCAGTTTAATGCGGGAGGCGGAGGGGGAGCAGTACTTC

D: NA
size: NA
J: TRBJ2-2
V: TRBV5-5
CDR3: CASSLYSTGELFF
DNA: TGTGCCAGCAGCTTGTACAGCACCGGGGAGCTGTTTTTT

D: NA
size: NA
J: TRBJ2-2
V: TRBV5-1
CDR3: CASSLGNTGELFF
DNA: TGCGCCAGCAGCTTAGGGAACACCGGGGAGCTGTTTTTT

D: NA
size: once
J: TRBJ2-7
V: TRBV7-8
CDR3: CASSLFIGEQYF
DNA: TGTGCCAGCAGCTTATTTATCGGTGAGCAGTACTTC

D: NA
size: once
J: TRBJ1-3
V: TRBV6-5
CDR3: CASRRDGLSGNTIYF
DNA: TGTGCCAGCAGACGGGACGGACTTTCTGGAAACACCATATATTTT

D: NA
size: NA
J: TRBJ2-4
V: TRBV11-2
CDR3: CASSSQRGIVNIQYF
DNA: TGTGCCAGCAGCTCCCAACGGGGGATTGTAAACATTCAGTACTTC

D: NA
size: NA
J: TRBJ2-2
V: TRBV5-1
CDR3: CASSPGMNTGELFF
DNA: TGCGCCAGCAGCCCAGGGATGAACACCGGGGAGCTGTTTTTT

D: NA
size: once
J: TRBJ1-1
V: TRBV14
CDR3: CASSQFPIGNTEAFF
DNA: TGTGCCAGCAGCCAATTCCCGATAGGGAACACTGAAGCTTTCTTT

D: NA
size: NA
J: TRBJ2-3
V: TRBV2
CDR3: CASSGDLLAAKLDTQYF
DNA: TGTGCCAGCAGTGGTGATCTACTAGCCGCAAAGCTAGATACGCAGTATTTT

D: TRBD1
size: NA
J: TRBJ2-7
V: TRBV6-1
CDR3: CASSEYVTGVSYEQYF
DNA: TGTGCCAGCAGTGAATACGTGACAGGGGTATCCTACGAGCAGTACTTC

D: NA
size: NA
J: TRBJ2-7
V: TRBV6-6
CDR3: CASSYGGREQYF
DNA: TGTGCCAGCAGTTACGGGGGGAGGGAGCAGTACTTC

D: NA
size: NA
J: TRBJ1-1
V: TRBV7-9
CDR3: CASSPSAPGYTEAFF
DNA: TGTGCCAGCAGCCCATCCGCACCGGGCTACACTGAAGCTTTCTTT

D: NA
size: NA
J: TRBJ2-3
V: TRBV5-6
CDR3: CASSWTSTDTQYF
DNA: TGTGCCAGCAGCTGGACTAGCACAGATACGCAGTATTTT

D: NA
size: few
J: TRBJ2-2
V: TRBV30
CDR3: CAWSRVRSSVGTGELFF
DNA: TGTGCCTGGAGTCGCGTCAGATCAAGCGTCGGCACCGGGGAGCTGTTTTTT

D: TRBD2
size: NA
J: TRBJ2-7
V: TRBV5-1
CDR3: CASSLISSGSYEQYF
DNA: TGCGCCAGCAGCTTAATATCTAGCGGGAGCTACGAGCAGTACTTC

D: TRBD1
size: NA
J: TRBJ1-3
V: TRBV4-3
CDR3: CASSRLTGDTGNTIYF
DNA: TGCGCCAGCAGCCGGCTGACAGGGGACACTGGAAACACCATATATTTT

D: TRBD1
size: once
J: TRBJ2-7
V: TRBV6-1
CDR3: CASRPDRGYEQYF
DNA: TGTGCCAGCAGACCGGACAGGGGGTACGAGCAGTACTTC

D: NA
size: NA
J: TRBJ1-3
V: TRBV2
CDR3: CASSLLLGTGNTIYF
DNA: TGTGCCAGCAGTCTCCTACTAGGTACTGGAAACACCATATATTTT

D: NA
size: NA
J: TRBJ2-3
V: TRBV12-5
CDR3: CASALGARPDTQYF
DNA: TGTGCTAGTGCTTTGGGGGCCAGACCGGATACGCAGTATTTT

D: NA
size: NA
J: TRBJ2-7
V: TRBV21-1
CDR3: CASSYRPDPGARSSYEQYF
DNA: TGTGCCAGCAGCTACCGACCCGACCCTGGCGCTAGGAGCTCCTACGAGCAGTACTTC

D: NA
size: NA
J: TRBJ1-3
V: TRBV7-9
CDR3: CASSPDSSGNTIYF
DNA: TGTGCCAGCAGCCCAGACAGCTCTGGAAACACCATATATTTT

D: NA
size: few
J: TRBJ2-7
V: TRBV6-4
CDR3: CASSHRVPYEQYF
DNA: TGTGCCAGCAGTCACAGGGTCCCCTACGAGCAGTACTTC

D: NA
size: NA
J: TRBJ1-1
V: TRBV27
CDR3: CASSWGTGTGEAFF
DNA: TGTGCCAGCAGCTGGGGTACGGGGACTGGGGAAGCTTTCTTT

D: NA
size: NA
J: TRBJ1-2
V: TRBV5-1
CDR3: CASSSNTGGKGYTF
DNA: TGCGCCAGCAGCTCTAATACCGGAGGGAAAGGCTACACCTTC

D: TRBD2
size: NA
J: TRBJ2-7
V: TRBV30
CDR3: CAWSVRLASYEQYF
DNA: TGTGCCTGGAGTGTGAGACTAGCGTCCTACGAGCAGTACTTC

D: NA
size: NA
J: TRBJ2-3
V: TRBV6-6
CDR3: CASSYYTYTDTQYF
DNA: TGTGCCAGCAGTTACTACACATACACAGATACGCAGTATTTT

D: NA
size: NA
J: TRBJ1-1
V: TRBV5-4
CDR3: CASRGGHTEAFF
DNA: TGTGCCAGCCGTGGGGGGCACACTGAAGCTTTCTTT

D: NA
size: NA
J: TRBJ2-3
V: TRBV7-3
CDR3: CASSGSYTDTQYF
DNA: TGTGCCAGCAGCGGGTCATACACAGATACGCAGTATTTT

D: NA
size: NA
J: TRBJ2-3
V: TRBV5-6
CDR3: CASSPATWPYDTQYF
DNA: TGTGCCAGCAGCCCGGCCACTTGGCCGTATGATACGCAGTATTTT

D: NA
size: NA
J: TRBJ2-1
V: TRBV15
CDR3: CATSRTRLWNEQFF
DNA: TGTGCCACCAGCAGGACTAGGTTGTGGAATGAGCAGTTCTTC

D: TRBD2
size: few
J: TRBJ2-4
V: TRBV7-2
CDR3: CASSLEGTSGLGSKNIQYF
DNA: TGTGCCAGCAGCTTAGAGGGGACTAGCGGGCTGGGGTCCAAAAACATTCAGTACTTC

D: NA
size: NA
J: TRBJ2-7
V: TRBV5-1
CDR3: CASSLQGRRTYEQYF
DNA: TGCGCCAGCAGCTTACAGGGCCGAAGAACCTACGAGCAGTACTTC